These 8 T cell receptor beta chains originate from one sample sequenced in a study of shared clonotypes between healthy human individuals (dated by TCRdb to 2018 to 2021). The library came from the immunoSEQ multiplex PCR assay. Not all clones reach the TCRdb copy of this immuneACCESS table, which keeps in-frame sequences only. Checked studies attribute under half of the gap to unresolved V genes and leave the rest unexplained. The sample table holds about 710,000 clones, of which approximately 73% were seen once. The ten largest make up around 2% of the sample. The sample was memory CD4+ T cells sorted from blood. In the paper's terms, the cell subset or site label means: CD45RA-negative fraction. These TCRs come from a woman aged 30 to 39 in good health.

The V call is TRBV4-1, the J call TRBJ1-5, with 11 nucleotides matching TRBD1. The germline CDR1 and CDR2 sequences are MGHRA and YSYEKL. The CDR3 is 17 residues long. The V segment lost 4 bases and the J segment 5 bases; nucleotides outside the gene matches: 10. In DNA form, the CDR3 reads TGCGCCAGCAGCCCAGGGACAGGGGGGGGGACCGATCAGCCCCAGCATTTT. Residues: CASSPGTGGGTDQPQHF.

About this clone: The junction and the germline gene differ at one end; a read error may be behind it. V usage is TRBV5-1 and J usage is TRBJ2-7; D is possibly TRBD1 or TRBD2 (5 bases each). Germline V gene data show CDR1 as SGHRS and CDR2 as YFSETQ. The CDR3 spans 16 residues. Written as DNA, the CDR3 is TGCGTCAGCCACAAAGACGGGGCCCCTAGCTCCTACGAGCAGTACTTC. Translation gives CVSHKDGAPSSYEQYF. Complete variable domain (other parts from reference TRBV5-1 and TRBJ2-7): KAGVTQTPRYLIKTRGQQVTLSCSPISGHRSVSWYQQTPGQGLQFLFEYFSETQRNKGNFPGRFSGRQFSNSRSEMNVSTLELGDSALYLCVSHKDGAPSSYEQYFGPGTRLTVT.

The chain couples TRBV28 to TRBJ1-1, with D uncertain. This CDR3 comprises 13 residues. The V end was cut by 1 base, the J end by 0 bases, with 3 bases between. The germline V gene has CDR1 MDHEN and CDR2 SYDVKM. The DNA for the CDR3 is TGTGCCAGCAGTTTATTCATGAACACTGAAGCTTTCTTT. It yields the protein CASSLFMNTEAFF.

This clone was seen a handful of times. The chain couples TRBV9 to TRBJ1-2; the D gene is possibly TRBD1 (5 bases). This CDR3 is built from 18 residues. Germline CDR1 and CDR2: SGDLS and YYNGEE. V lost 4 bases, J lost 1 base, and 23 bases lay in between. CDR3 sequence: CASSKGTAAFSFNYGYTF. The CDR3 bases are TGTGCCAGCAGCAAAGGGACGGCGGCCTTTTCCTTTAACTATGGCTACACCTTC.

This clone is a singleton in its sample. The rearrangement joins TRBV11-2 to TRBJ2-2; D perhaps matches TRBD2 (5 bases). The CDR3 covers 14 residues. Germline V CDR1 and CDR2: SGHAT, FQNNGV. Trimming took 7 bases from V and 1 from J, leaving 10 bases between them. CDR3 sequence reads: CASTPGRNTGELFF. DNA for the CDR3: TGTGCCAGCACCCCTGGGAGGAACACCGGGGAGCTGTTTTTT.

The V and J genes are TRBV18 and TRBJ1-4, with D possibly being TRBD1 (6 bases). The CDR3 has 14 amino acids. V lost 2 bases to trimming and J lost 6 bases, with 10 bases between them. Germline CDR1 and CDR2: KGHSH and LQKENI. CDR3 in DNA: TGTGCCAGCTCACCAACTTGGACAGATGAAAAACTGTTTTTT. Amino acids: CASSPTWTDEKLFF. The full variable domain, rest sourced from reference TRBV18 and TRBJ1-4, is NAGVMQNPRHLVRRRGQEARLRCSPMKGHSHVYWYRQLPEEGLKFMVYLQKENIIDESGMPKERFSAEFPKEGPSILRIQQVVRGDSAAYFCASSPTWTDEKLFFGSGTQLSVL.

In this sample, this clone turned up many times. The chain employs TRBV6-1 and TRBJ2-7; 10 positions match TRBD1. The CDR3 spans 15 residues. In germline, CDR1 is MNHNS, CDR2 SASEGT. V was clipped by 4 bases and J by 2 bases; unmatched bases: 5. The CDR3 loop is CASSGDRGAPYEQYF. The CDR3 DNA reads TGTGCCAGCAGTGGGGACAGGGGAGCCCCCTACGAGCAGTACTTC.

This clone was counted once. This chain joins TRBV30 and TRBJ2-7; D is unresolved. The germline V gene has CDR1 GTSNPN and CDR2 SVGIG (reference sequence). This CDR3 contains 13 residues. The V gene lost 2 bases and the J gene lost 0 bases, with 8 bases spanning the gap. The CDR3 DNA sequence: TGTGCCTGGAGTTCGGGCACCTCCTACGAGCAGTACTTC. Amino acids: CAWSSGTSYEQYF. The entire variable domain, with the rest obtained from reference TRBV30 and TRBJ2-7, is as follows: SQTIHQWPATLVQPVGSPLSLECTVEGTSNPNLYWYRQAAGRGLQLLFYSVGIGQISSEVPQNLSASRPQDRQFILSSKKLLLSDSGFYLCAWSSGTSYEQYFGPGTRLTVT.